Sequencing of this T cell receptor (beta chain) was carried out in a study of cytomegalovirus exposure and HLA in healthy donors. Remarks on this clone: Its antigen is not known.

This CDR3 comprises 15 residues. Trimming cost V 0 bases and J 6 bases, with 12 bases left between them. CDR1 is SGDLS, CDR2 YYNGEE, per germline. PCR primers comprised 60 Vbeta and 13 Jbeta primers. This table comes from immunoSEQ multiplex PCR, and its TCRdb copy is limited to in-frame clones, with some not included. The data contain around 150,000 clones, about 76% of them seen just once; the ten biggest clones take up roughly 2%. Study-wide results and limits: Another analysis was done later, and it associated 17,000 or so TCR beta sequences with HLA alleles at 0.05 false discovery rate.

The J gene is TRBJ2-2, the V gene TRBV9, with D tentatively TRBD2 (6 bases). What was sequenced was PBMCs. The clonotype was recovered from a female donor in good health and CMV-seronegative. The chain's CDR3 is CASSVAGAPPGELFF. As DNA, the CDR3 is TGTGCCAGCAGCGTAGCGGGAGCACCCCCCGGGGAGCTGTTTTTT.